The rows below give T cell receptor beta chains drawn from one sample of a study of blood T cells in healthy people across ages. TCRdb redid the calling of the 5' RACE reads with MiXCR, one entry per CDR3 protein. The table includes over a million distinct CDR3 sequences, around 59% detected once. Sequenced: blood. These TCRs come from a young man in good health. The CDR3 runs from the conserved cysteine through the conserved F or W. A D gene is named only where the DNA matches it firmly. The size field is filled for only some rows; it gives once, few, many or a size class.

J gene,V gene,clone size,D gene,CDR3 DNA,CDR3 protein
TRBJ1-2,TRBV18,few,TRBD1,TGTGCCAGCTCACCTTCCGGACAGGGGCAAGGCGGCTACACCTTC,CASSPSGQGQGGYTF
TRBJ2-1,TRBV12-3/TRBV12-4,few,TRBD2,TGTGCCAGCAGTGCCCTGGCCTCACTAGCGGGGGGGCAAACGGAGCAGTTCTTC,CASSALASLAGGQTEQFF
TRBJ1-1,TRBV7-9,-,-,TGTGCCAGCAGCGCCGACAGATACACTGAAGCTTTCTTT,CASSADRYTEAFF
TRBJ2-1,TRBV9,-,-,TGTGCCAGCAGCGTAGAGGGGGGGGGGCCCTACAATGGGCAGTTCTTC,CASSVEGGGPYNGQFF
TRBJ1-1,TRBV20-1,-,TRBD1,TGCGGTACTAGAAAGCGGGACAGGACCACTGAAGCTTTCTTT,CGTRKRDRTTEAFF
TRBJ2-1,TRBV12-3/TRBV12-4,-,-,TGTGCCAGCAGCTTAGCCCTAGGTGGCTCCTACAATGAGCAGTTCTTC,CASSLALGGSYNEQFF
TRBJ2-7,TRBV10-3,few,-,TGTGCCATCAACTTTTCTCTACAGGGAAAGAATGAGCAGTACTTC,CAINFSLQGKNEQYF
TRBJ2-3,TRBV6-4,many,TRBD2,TGTGCCAGCAGTGACTCGACTAGCGGGGGTGTGGATACGCAGTATTTT,CASSDSTSGGVDTQYF
TRBJ1-2,TRBV18,-,-,TGTGCCAGCTCACCCGGGACGTCGGCTAACTATGGCTACACCTTC,CASSPGTSANYGYTF
TRBJ2-3,TRBV21-1,once,-,TGTGCCAGCAGCAAAGCCCAAGTGATGGGCACAGATACGCAGTATTTT,CASSKAQVMGTDTQYF
TRBJ1-1,TRBV12-3/TRBV12-4,-,-,TGTGCCAGCAGCAACGGGACACCTGAAGCTTTCTTT,CASSNGTPEAFF
TRBJ2-7,TRBV15,few,TRBD1,TGTGCCACCAGGGGTACAGGGGGCGCCGCCTACGAGCAGTACTTC,CATRGTGGAAYEQYF
TRBJ2-7,TRBV4-1,-,-,TGCGCCAGCAGCCGCGCGGACACCTCCGGGGACGAGCAGTACTTC,CASSRADTSGDEQYF
TRBJ2-1,TRBV6-5,-,-,TGTGCCAGCAGTTATCGGAGGGATGAGCAGTTCTTC,CASSYRRDEQFF
TRBJ2-1,TRBV14,-,-,TGTGCCAGCAGCCAAGGTCCCAGATCCAATGAGCAGTTCTTC,CASSQGPRSNEQFF
TRBJ2-7,TRBV29-1,few,-,TGCAGCGTTCGCAGACTCCTAAGCTCCTACGAGCAGTACTTC,CSVRRLLSSYEQYF
TRBJ2-3,TRBV20-1,-,-,TGCAGTGCTAGACGAGGGGCGACGGCAGATACGCAGTATTTT,CSARRGATADTQYF
TRBJ2-7,TRBV25-1,-,-,TGTGCCAGCAGTCACCGCCGCGAGCAGTACTTC,CASSHRREQYF
TRBJ2-5,TRBV24-1,-,TRBD1,TGTGCCACCAGTGATTTTATAGCAACAGGGGGCCTTGAGACCCAGTACTTC,CATSDFIATGGLETQYF
TRBJ2-3,TRBV5-1,-,-,TGCGCCAGCAGCTTGGGCGAGCGACAGAGCACAGATACGCAGTATTTT,CASSLGERQSTDTQYF
TRBJ1-6,TRBV10-3,-,TRBD1,TGTGCCATCAGTGTCCGGGGGACAGCCCCGGGGGATTCACCCCTCCACTTT,CAISVRGTAPGDSPLHF
TRBJ2-7,TRBV19,-,-,TGTGCCAGTGGGAAAGGACTTTCCTACGAGCAGTACTTC,CASGKGLSYEQYF
TRBJ1-2,TRBV3-1,few,-,TGTGCCAGCAGCCAAGACCCGGACGGGATTAACTATGGCTACACCTTC,CASSQDPDGINYGYTF
TRBJ2-3,TRBV20-1,-,TRBD2,TGCAGTGCTAGAGGCGGGAGGGGCACAGATACGCAGTATTTT,CSARGGRGTDTQYF
TRBJ2-3,TRBV5-1,-,TRBD2,TGCGCCAGCAGCTTGGAGGCGGGGGTCACAGATACGCAGTATTTT,CASSLEAGVTDTQYF
TRBJ2-7,TRBV5-1,-,-,TGCACCAGCAGCTTGTGGACACCCAACGAGCAGTACTTC,CTSSLWTPNEQYF
TRBJ1-1,TRBV4-1,-,-,TGCGCCAGCAGCCAGGGTAAGACTGAAGCTTTCTTT,CASSQGKTEAFF
TRBJ2-7,TRBV29-1,-,-,TGCAGCGTTGGGTGGCAGGGTGGGTCCTACGAGCAGTACTTC,CSVGWQGGSYEQYF
TRBJ2-3,TRBV20-1,few,TRBD2,TGCAGTGCTCGCAAAGCGGGAGGGCCAGATACGCAGTATTTT,CSARKAGGPDTQYF
TRBJ2-1,TRBV18,-,-,TGTGCCAGCTCACCAAGAGGGGCGGACAATGAGCAGTTCTTC,CASSPRGADNEQFF
TRBJ2-3,TRBV20-1,-,-,TGCAGTGGCAGGGGAGGGGGGGCCGTGGATACGCAGTATTTT,CSGRGGGAVDTQYF
TRBJ2-7,TRBV7-8,few,-,TGTGCCAGCACTGAACAGGGCGGAACATCCTACGAGCAGTACTTC,CASTEQGGTSYEQYF
TRBJ2-1,TRBV20-1,-,-,TGTAGTGCGGCCTATGATGAGCAGTTCTTC,CSAAYDEQFF
TRBJ2-7,TRBV5-6,-,-,TGTGCCAGCAGCCTGATCGGGGGTCCCTCCTACAATGAGCAGTACTTC,CASSLIGGPSYNEQYF
TRBJ2-2,TRBV29-1,once,-,TGCAGCGTTGAATTATTTGGCACCGGGGAGCTGTTTTTT,CSVELFGTGELFF
TRBJ2-1,TRBV4-3,-,TRBD2,TGCGCCAGCAGCCGCCTACTAGCGGGGGCAAACAATGAGCAGTTCTTC,CASSRLLAGANNEQFF
TRBJ2-5,TRBV29-1,few,TRBD1,TGCAGCGGGTTACGGGACAGCCAAGAGACCCAGTACTTC,CSGLRDSQETQYF
TRBJ2-1,TRBV9,-,-,TGTGCCAGCAGCGTAGAGGTTAATGAGCAGTTCTTC,CASSVEVNEQFF
TRBJ2-3,TRBV10-3,-,TRBD2,TGTGCCATCAGTGGACTAGCGGGGGGGAAAGATACGCAGTATTTT,CAISGLAGGKDTQYF
TRBJ2-1,TRBV6-2/TRBV6-3,-,-,TGTGCCAGCAGTTATTCGGGGGCGCGGTCCTACAATGAGCAGTTCTTC,CASSYSGARSYNEQFF
TRBJ2-7,TRBV9,-,TRBD2,TGTGCCAGCAGCGCGAGCGGACTAGCGGGAGGACACTACGAGCAGTACTTC,CASSASGLAGGHYEQYF
TRBJ2-7,TRBV6-6,-,-,TGTGCCAGCAGTTACCCGGAGACAGGAAGAATCCACGAGCAGTACTTC,CASSYPETGRIHEQYF
TRBJ2-7,TRBV20-1,many,-,TGCAGTGCTGAGGTCCCAAACGGGGCCTCCTACGAGCAGTACTTC,CSAEVPNGASYEQYF
TRBJ2-1,TRBV7-2,few,-,TGTGCCAGCAGCTCAGAGACAGGTATCAATGAGCAGTTCTTC,CASSSETGINEQFF
TRBJ2-7,TRBV27,few,-,TGTGCCAGCAGTTTAACGAACAATGAGCAGTACTTC,CASSLTNNEQYF
TRBJ2-2,TRBV29-1,once,-,TGCAGCGTTGAGGAGAACACTGGGGAGCTGTTTTTT,CSVEENTGELFF
TRBJ1-2,TRBV5-1,-,TRBD1,TGCGCCAGCAGCTTGGCCGAGACAGGGGGTGGCTACACCTTC,CASSLAETGGGYTF
TRBJ1-2,TRBV4-1,-,-,TGCGCCAGCAGGCCGATCGGGGGAAACTATGGCTACACCTTC,CASRPIGGNYGYTF
TRBJ1-3,TRBV29-1,-,-,TGCAGCGTCGAGGTCGACACCATATATTTT,CSVEVDTIYF
TRBJ1-3,TRBV27,-,-,TGTGCCAGCAGTTGGCGAGGGGGGGCCGGAAACACCATATATTTT,CASSWRGGAGNTIYF
TRBJ2-7,TRBV20-1,-,-,TGCAGTGCTAGAGGCCTAATGAGGCCCTACGAGCAGTACTTC,CSARGLMRPYEQYF
TRBJ2-1,TRBV24-1,-,-,TGTGCCACCAGTGATTCAGGACAGAATAGGTACAATGAGCAGTTCTTC,CATSDSGQNRYNEQFF
TRBJ2-7,TRBV12-3/TRBV12-4,-,TRBD2,TGTGCCAGCAGTTTAACCGGGACTAGCGGGAGTAACGAGCAGTACTTC,CASSLTGTSGSNEQYF
TRBJ2-3,TRBV25-1,-,TRBD1,TGTGCCAGCAGTGAAAGGGACAGTCCACCCACAGATACGCAGTATTTT,CASSERDSPPTDTQYF
TRBJ2-3,TRBV4-3,-,-,TGCGCCAGCAGCTCGTCGCTTTTGGGTCGGGACTCTGAAAGCACAGATACGCAGTATTTT,CASSSSLLGRDSESTDTQYF